This T cell receptor (beta chain) was recorded in a study of blood T cells in healthy people across ages. V was clipped by 3 bases and J by 5 bases, with 8 bases between them. CDR3 length equals 13 residues. Points on this clonotype: Its antigen is currently unknown.

A second PCR, run for about 6 to 11 cycles, used a sample-barcoded 5' primer plus a J-beta primer mix. A single record per CDR3 protein comes from TCRdb applying MiXCR to the 5' RACE reads. There are under 950,000 distinct CDR3 sequences in the sample; 22% occur only once, and about 22% lies in the top ten. Study-wide points: A strong correlation between TCR beta diversity and naive T cell percentage was seen.

V gene TRBV12-3 or TRBV12-4 combines with J gene TRBJ1-5; D remains ambiguous. The source is a man aged 70 or older in good health. Source material: blood. Here the CDR3 DNA reads TGTGCCAGCAGTTTGGGCCCCTATCAGCCCCAGCATTTT. The encoded protein is CASSLGPYQPQHF.